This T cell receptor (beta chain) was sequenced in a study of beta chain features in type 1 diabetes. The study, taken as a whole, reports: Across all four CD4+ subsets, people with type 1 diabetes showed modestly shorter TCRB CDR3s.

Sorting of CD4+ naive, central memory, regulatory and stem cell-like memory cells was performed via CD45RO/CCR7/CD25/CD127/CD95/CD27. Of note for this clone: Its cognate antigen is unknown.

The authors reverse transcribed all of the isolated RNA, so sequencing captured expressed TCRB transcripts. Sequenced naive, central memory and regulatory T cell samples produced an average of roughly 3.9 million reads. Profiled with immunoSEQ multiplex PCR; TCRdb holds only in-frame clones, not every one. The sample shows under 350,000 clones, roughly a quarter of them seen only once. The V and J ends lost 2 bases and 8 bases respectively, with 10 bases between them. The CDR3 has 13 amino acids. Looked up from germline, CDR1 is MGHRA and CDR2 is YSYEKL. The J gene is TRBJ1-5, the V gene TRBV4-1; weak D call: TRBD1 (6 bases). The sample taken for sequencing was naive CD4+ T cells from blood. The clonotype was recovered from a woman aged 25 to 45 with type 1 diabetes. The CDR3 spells CASSQTHREPQHF. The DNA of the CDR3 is TGCGCCAGCAGCCAAACCCACAGGGAGCCCCAGCATTTT.